A single sample gave rise to the 27 T cell receptor beta chains below, sequenced in a study of cytomegalovirus exposure and HLA in healthy donors. The PCR contained 60 Vbeta and 13 Jbeta primers. Here immunoSEQ multiplex PCR was the method, and the copy in TCRdb shows in-frame clones only, minus some. The sample lists some 150,000 clones, about four fifths seen once, with around 0.99% in the top ten. The sequenced material came from PBMCs. These receptor sequences come from a male donor in good health and CMV-seronegative.

The chain employs TRBV6-5 and TRBJ2-3; TRBD1 agrees at 8 bases. Germline V lookup: CDR1 MNHEY, CDR2 SVGAGI. The length of the CDR3 is 15 residues. With 5 bases clipped from V and 5 bases from J, the junction kept 9 bases outside the gene matches. The CDR3, as DNA: TGTGCCAGCAGTACCCCCAGACAGGGGATAGATACGCAGTATTTT. This translates into CASSTPRQGIDTQYF.

The chain carries TRBV7-2 and TRBJ1-4; possibly TRBD1 for D (6 bases). The V gene's germline CDR1 is SGHTA and CDR2 FQGNSA. The CDR3 covers 15 residues. Trimming removed 1 base at V and 8 bases at J, with 14 bases between. DNA for the CDR3: TGTGCCAGCAGCTTAGTGGGGCAGGGACAAGAAAAACTGTTTTTT. Its translation: CASSLVGQGQEKLFF.

CDR3 loop: CASSSTSGGYYEQYF. In nucleotides, the CDR3 is TGTGCCAGCAGTTCGACTAGCGGGGGATACTACGAGCAGTACTTC. The chain uses TRBV27 and TRBJ2-7; 12 bases are a match to TRBD2. Germline V gene sequence: CDR1 MNHEY, CDR2 SMNVEV (reference sequence). V lost 4 bases to trimming and J lost 3 bases; unmatched junction nucleotides: 4. The CDR3 covers 15 residues.

The sample holds a few counts of this clone. The gene calls are TRBV10-1 and TRBJ2-7; TRBD2 might be the D (5 bases). CDR1 WNHNN and CDR2 SYGVQD come from the germline V gene (reference sequence). CDR3 length: 15 residues. V gave up 0 bases and J gave up 6 bases, with 15 bases separating them. The CDR3 is CASSESAERAGEQYF. Written as DNA, the CDR3 is TGCGCCAGCAGTGAGTCTGCAGAAAGGGCGGGCGAGCAGTACTTC.

This clone was seen more than once but under ten times. J is TRBJ2-6 and V is TRBV4-3, with D unresolved. Trimming removed 4 bases from V and 0 bases from J, with 7 bases in between. CDR3 length: 15 residues. Germline V gene data show CDR1 as LGHNA and CDR2 as YSLEER. For the CDR3, the DNA is TGCGCCAGCAGCCTGGCAGTCTCTGGGGCCAACGTCCTGACTTTC. Translating gives CASSLAVSGANVLTF.

This clone came up a few times. J is TRBJ1-4 and V is TRBV30; 7 bases map to TRBD1. V shed 1 base and J 5 bases; nucleotides not matched to a gene: 4. The length of the CDR3 is 14 residues. Germline CDR1 and CDR2: GTSNPN and SVGIG (reference sequence). Written as DNA, the CDR3 is TGTGCCTGGAGTGCCGGGACAGTCAATGAAAAACTGTTTTTT. Its translation: CAWSAGTVNEKLFF.

This chain connects TRBV9 to TRBJ1-1; 9 bases line up with TRBD1. V shed 0 bases, J shed 10 bases, and the junction held 10 bases outside the gene matches. CDR1 is SGDLS, CDR2 YYNGEE, per germline. CDR3 length: 15 amino acids. CDR3 sequence: CASSVGSGTGHRAFF. The CDR3 region has the DNA TGTGCCAGCAGCGTAGGGTCAGGGACAGGGCATCGAGCTTTCTTT.

The genes are TRBV7-9 and TRBJ2-3; no clear D. The ends were cut back, 5 bases at V and 1 base at J, with 16 bases in the middle. This CDR3 region has 16 residues. Germline CDR1 SEHNR, CDR2 FQNEAQ (reference sequence). The CDR3 DNA follows: TGTGCCAGCAGCGCTCGGGTTGGAATAGGCACAGATACGCAGTATTTT. It translates to CASSARVGIGTDTQYF.

The rearrangement uses TRBV5-1 and TRBJ2-2; a possible D gene is TRBD2 (6 bases). The CDR3 spans 15 residues. With 0 bases removed from V and 3 bases from J, the gap between germline ends came to 9 bases. Germline V CDR1 and CDR2: SGHRS, YFSETQ. The CDR3: CASSLVAGYTGELFF. The CDR3 DNA is TGCGCCAGCAGCTTGGTTGCGGGGTACACCGGGGAGCTGTTTTTT.

V usage is TRBV19 and J usage is TRBJ2-5; no clear D gene. There are 12 residues in the CDR3. The germline V and J ends were trimmed by 6 bases and 5 bases, with 10 bases remaining between them. Germline V lookup: CDR1 LNHDA, CDR2 SQIVND (reference sequence). The CDR3 DNA reads as TGTGCCAGTAGCACTACCCGGGAGACCCAGTACTTC. Translation gives CASSTTRETQYF.

This rearrangement joins TRBV5-1 to TRBJ2-6; 8 positions match TRBD1. The CDR3 loop spans 20 amino acids. V dropped 2 bases and J dropped 0; count of bases not matched to a gene: 13. The germline gives CDR1 SGHRS, CDR2 YFSETQ. In DNA form, the CDR3 reads TGCGCCAGCAGCTTTGCCCGCCGGGACAGGTCCTTCTCTGGGGCCAACGTCCTGACTTTC. Translating gives CASSFARRDRSFSGANVLTF.

This CDR3 reads CASTEQGTSYEQYF. CDR3 in DNA: TGTGCCAGCACGGAGCAGGGTACTTCCTACGAGCAGTACTTC. The genes are TRBV2 and TRBJ2-7; D may be TRBD1 (5 bases). The CDR3 is 14 residues long. V lost 7 bases and J 1 base, leaving 14 bases between the germline ends. The germline CDR1 and CDR2 sequences are SNHLY and FYNNEI.

This clone appeared a few times. The genes are TRBV4-3 and TRBJ1-1; D gene unclear. This CDR3 comprises 17 residues. Germline CDR1 reads LGHNA; CDR2 reads YSLEER. V lost 0 bases, J lost 0 bases, and 14 bases lay in between. In nucleotides, the CDR3 is TGCGCCAGCAGCCAAGACCCCCCCGGTTTCATGAACACTGAAGCTTTCTTT. It codes for CASSQDPPGFMNTEAFF.

This clone was detected once. The V call is TRBV14, the J call TRBJ1-2; no firm D call. Germline CDR1 reads SGHDN; CDR2 reads FVKESK. The ends were cut back, 1 base at V and 2 bases at J, with 5 bases in the middle. The CDR3 runs to 13 residues. DNA for the CDR3: TGTGCCAGCAGCCAAGGAGGGAACTATGGCTACACCTTC. Translating it yields CASSQGGNYGYTF.

The J gene is TRBJ2-6, the V gene TRBV7-9; TRBD1 matches at 12 bases. The junction had 7 bases not matched to a gene; V was cut back by 5 bases and J by 2 bases. Germline V gene data show CDR1 as SEHNR and CDR2 as FQNEAQ (reference sequence). This CDR3 region has 18 residues. The CDR3 spells CASSPRDRGQTGANVLTF. The CDR3 DNA sequence: TGTGCCAGCAGCCCCCGGGACAGGGGGCAAACTGGGGCCAACGTCCTGACTTTC.

This clone turned up a few times. This sequence joins TRBV29-1 and TRBJ1-1; no reliable D call. Germline CDR1 is SQVTM and CDR2 is ANQGSEA. Trimming removed 5 bases from V and 13 bases from J, with 17 bases in between. CDR3 size: 11 residues. The CDR3 is CSVPLGVRLFF. The CDR3 coding sequence is TGCAGCGTTCCCCTCGGGGTACGACTTTTCTTT.

The V and J genes are TRBV7-2 and TRBJ2-1; 9 bases line up with TRBD2. This CDR3 has 17 amino acids. Looked up from germline, CDR1 is SGHTA and CDR2 is FQGNSA. V shed 5 bases, J shed 1 base, and the junction held 9 bases outside the gene matches. The CDR3, as DNA: TGTGCCAGCAGCCCTAACACTCTAGCGGGGTCCTACAATGAGCAGTTCTTC. Its translation is CASSPNTLAGSYNEQFF. The whole variable domain, filled in from reference TRBV7-2 and TRBJ2-1, reads GAGVSQSPSNKVTEKGKDVELRCDPISGHTALYWYRQSLGQGLEFLIYFQGNSAPDKSGLPSDRFSAERTGGSVSTLTIQRTQQEDSAVYLCASSPNTLAGSYNEQFFGPGTRLTVL.

This clone came up once. The V call is TRBV5-5, the J call TRBJ2-3; D gene unclear. This CDR3 region has 13 residues. Germline V gene lookup returns CDR1 SGHKS and CDR2 YYEKEE (reference sequence). Trimming left V 0 bases short and J 3 bases short, with 5 bases between. The CDR3 reads CASSLDLTDTQYF. CDR3 sequence (DNA): TGTGCCAGCAGCTTGGACTTAACAGATACGCAGTATTTT.

This clone was picked up one time. The chain carries TRBV4-1 and TRBJ2-5; 9 bases match TRBD2. Germline V gene sequence: CDR1 MGHRA, CDR2 YSYEKL. The CDR3 loop spans 16 amino acids. The V gene end was trimmed by 1 base and the J gene end by 5 bases; junction bases not matched to a gene: 8. The CDR3 DNA is TGCGCCAGCAGCCAAGTCGTCCCTAGCGGGGCGGAGACCCAGTACTTC. This translates into CASSQVVPSGAETQYF.

V usage is TRBV19 and J usage is TRBJ1-3, with no clear D. V was trimmed by 3 bases and J by 4 bases, leaving 7 bases between them. The germline gives CDR1 LNHDA, CDR2 SQIVND (reference sequence). CDR3 length: 13 residues. The chain's CDR3 is CASSMWQGNTIYF. In DNA, the CDR3 is TGTGCCAGTAGTATGTGGCAGGGAAACACCATATATTTT.

This sequence joins TRBV6-6 and TRBJ2-7; 8 nucleotides match TRBD1. Germline trimming cut 5 bases from V and 0 bases from J; bases unmatched to any gene: 3. Germline V CDR1 and CDR2: MNHNY, SVGAGI (reference sequence). The CDR3 covers 14 residues. CDR3 DNA: TGTGCCAGCAGTCACGGACAGGGCTCCTACGAGCAGTACTTC. This encodes CASSHGQGSYEQYF.

CDR3 residues: CAISEGGAGNQPQHF. The CDR3 DNA is TGTGCCATCAGTGAGGGGGGGGCGGGCAATCAGCCCCAGCATTTT. The chain joins TRBV10-3 to TRBJ1-5; D possibly corresponds to TRBD1 (6 bases). The CDR3 loop spans 15 amino acids. Germline lookup yields CDR1 ENHRY and CDR2 SYGVKD. V was clipped by 2 bases and J by 2 bases, with 10 bases between them.

The V and J genes are TRBV19 and TRBJ1-5; TRBD1 matches at 9 bases. Unmatched junction bases numbered 5, after V lost 6 bases and J lost 2 bases. The CDR3 length is 15 residues. Germline V gives CDR1 LNHDA, CDR2 SQIVND (reference sequence). CDR3: CASRQGALGNQPQHF. The CDR3 bases are TGTGCCAGTAGACAGGGGGCATTAGGCAATCAGCCCCAGCATTTT.

The chain has TRBV6-5 and TRBJ1-4, with a weak D call TRBD1 (6 bases). V lost 7 bases and J lost 7, with 16 bases in between. Germline CDR1 is MNHEY and CDR2 is SVGAGI. The CDR3 extends over 14 amino acids. As DNA, the CDR3 is TGTGCCAGCAAAAGGACAGAGCTTAGTGAAAAACTGTTTTTT. This encodes CASKRTELSEKLFF.

The chain has TRBV11-1 and TRBJ2-3, with 8 bases fitting TRBD2. Per germline, CDR1 SGHAT and CDR2 FQDESV (reference sequence). V trimming: 5 bases; J trimming: 6 bases; junction bases outside the gene matches: 13. This CDR3 is 16 amino acids long. The CDR3 DNA sequence: TGTGCCAGCAGCCGTAGGCGGGGGGCCTTGACGGATACGCAGTATTTT. As protein: CASSRRRGALTDTQYF.

The rearrangement joins TRBV9 to TRBJ2-5, with D possibly TRBD1 on 8 matching bases. V gave up 3 bases and J gave up 5 bases, with 14 bases separating them. The CDR3 is made up of 14 amino acids. The germline V gene encodes CDR1 SGDLS and CDR2 YYNGEE. CDR3 coding DNA: TGTGCCAGCAGCGCGTACAGGGGGGGGGAGACCCAGTACTTC. Translated: CASSAYRGGETQYF.

This clone has only a few counts. Germline is not matched at one junction end, which may reflect a read error. The chain employs TRBV6-5 and TRBJ1-5, with 8 bases identical to TRBD1. The germline gives CDR1 MNHEY, CDR2 SVGAGI. CDR3 length: 15 residues. CDR3 nucleotides: TGTGCCAGCAGTGACTCGACAGGGGGCAATCAGCCCCAGCATTTT. Its protein is CASSDSTGGNQPQHF.